These T cell receptor beta chains were read from a single sample in a study of T cell clonotyping in hematopoietic cell transplantation. Assay: immunoSEQ multiplex PCR; the TCRdb copy retains only in-frame clones and omits some. This sample has roughly 3,000 clones, with around 80% found just once. The sequenced sample was peripheral blood mononuclear cells, obtained 180 days after allogeneic stem cell transplant. These receptor sequences come from a male patient over 55 who had an allogeneic stem cell transplant, so T cells may come from the graft donor. Some clones in this sample may be carry-over from other donors' samples. The CDR3 runs from the conserved cysteine through the conserved F or W. Fields, in order: clone size, V gene, D gene, J gene, CDR3 protein, CDR3 DNA. A D gene is named only where the DNA matches it firmly. Size values are once, few and many counts, or a class for expanded clones, and some rows have none.

>-|TRBV6-5|-|TRBJ2-7
CASSSQTTLNPLEQYF
TGTGCCAGCAGTTCCCAAACTACTCTAAATCCACTCGAGCAGTACTTC
>-|TRBV28|-|TRBJ1-1
CASTPHNRRNTEAFF
TGTGCCAGCACCCCGCATAACCGACGGAACACTGAAGCTTTCTTT
>-|TRBV30|-|TRBJ2-7
CAWGLYEQYF
TGTGCCTGGGGACTTTACGAGCAGTACTTC
>-|TRBV28|-|TRBJ2-1
CASSLLTRTSNEQFF
TGTGCCAGCAGTTTACTAACCAGGACGTCGAATGAGCAGTTCTTC
>-|TRBV5-6|-|TRBJ1-5
CASSLGVGNQPQHF
TGTGCCAGCAGCCTAGGGGTGGGCAATCAGCCCCAGCATTTT
>-|TRBV7-2|-|TRBJ2-6
CASSLAGANVLTF
TGTGCCAGCAGCTTAGCTGGGGCCAACGTCCTGACTTTC
>-|TRBV4-3|-|TRBJ1-2
CASSQAAGSGGYTF
TGCGCCAGCAGCCAAGCGGCCGGGAGCGGTGGCTACACCTTC
>-|TRBV5-6|-|TRBJ1-2
CASSLWGYGYTF
TGTGCCAGCAGCTTGTGGGGCTATGGCTACACCTTC
>-|TRBV15|TRBD1|TRBJ2-2
CATSKPRGQGTGELFF
TGTGCCACCAGCAAACCCAGGGGGCAGGGCACCGGGGAGCTGTTTTTT
>-|TRBV30|TRBD2|TRBJ2-2
CACAGGPGGELFF
TGTGCCTGTGCGGGAGGGCCGGGCGGGGAGCTGTTTTTT
>few|TRBV19|-|TRBJ1-1
CASSIDGPNTEAFF
TGTGCCAGTAGTATTGATGGGCCTAACACTGAAGCTTTCTTT
>-|TRBV29-1|TRBD1|TRBJ1-1
CSVGGQGLNTEAFF
TGCAGCGTTGGCGGACAGGGATTGAACACTGAAGCTTTCTTT